What follows is one T cell receptor beta chain and its context. Its specificity is unknown. A second PCR, run for roughly 6 to 11 cycles, used a sample-barcoded 5' primer plus a J-beta primer mix. Through a template-switch adaptor with 12 random nucleotides, each cDNA molecule received a tag. TCRdb fed the 5' RACE reads into MiXCR, producing one record per CDR3 protein. The table includes about 970,000 distinct CDR3 sequences, roughly half detected once. V lost 5 bases, J lost 6 bases, and 14 bases lay in between. CDR3 length: 13 residues. CDR1 and CDR2 from the germline V gene are KGHSH and LQKENI. The sample comes from a study of blood T cells in healthy people across ages. Donors ranged from about 6 to 90 years old and were healthy Caucasians in Russia. Isolation yielded PBMCs, at least 7 million per sample, in every case. Overall study findings and caveats: Because sorting was not performed, PBMCs prevented conclusive naive versus antigen-experienced comparison.

The TCR sequence derives from a woman aged 60-75 years in good health. Sequencing was carried out using blood. The rearrangement joins TRBV18 to TRBJ2-7; tentative D call: TRBD1 (6 bases). CDR3 in DNA: TGTGCCAGCTCAGCAGTCAGGGGTCGCGAGCAGTACTTC. Its protein is CASSAVRGREQYF.